This T cell receptor (beta chain) came from a study of blood T cell repertoires in COVID-19. Study at large: Sites across the United States, Italy and Spain contributed samples from acute and convalescent COVID-19.

Profiling relied on immunoSEQ multiplex PCR, and the TCRdb table lists in-frame clones only, not all of them. This sample has 170,000 or so clones, with approximately 80% found just once. The V and J ends lost 5 bases and 0 bases respectively, with 12 bases between them. This CDR3 has 16 residues. Germline CDR1 SGHRS, CDR2 YFSETQ. The rearrangement links TRBV5-1 to TRBJ1-6; tentative D call: TRBD1 (5 bases). What was sequenced was peripheral blood. The source of this sequence is a middle-aged woman with COVID-19, enrolled during active disease. The CDR3 spells CASSRGKSSYNSPLHF. CDR3 bases: TGCGCCAGCAGTCGGGGGAAGAGCTCCTATAATTCACCCCTCCACTTT. The full variable domain, with the rest looked up from reference TRBV5-1 and TRBJ1-6, is KAGVTQTPRYLIKTRGQQVTLSCSPISGHRSVSWYQQTPGQGLQFLFEYFSETQRNKGNFPGRFSGRQFSNSRSEMNVSTLELGDSALYLCASSRGKSSYNSPLHFGNGTRLTVT.